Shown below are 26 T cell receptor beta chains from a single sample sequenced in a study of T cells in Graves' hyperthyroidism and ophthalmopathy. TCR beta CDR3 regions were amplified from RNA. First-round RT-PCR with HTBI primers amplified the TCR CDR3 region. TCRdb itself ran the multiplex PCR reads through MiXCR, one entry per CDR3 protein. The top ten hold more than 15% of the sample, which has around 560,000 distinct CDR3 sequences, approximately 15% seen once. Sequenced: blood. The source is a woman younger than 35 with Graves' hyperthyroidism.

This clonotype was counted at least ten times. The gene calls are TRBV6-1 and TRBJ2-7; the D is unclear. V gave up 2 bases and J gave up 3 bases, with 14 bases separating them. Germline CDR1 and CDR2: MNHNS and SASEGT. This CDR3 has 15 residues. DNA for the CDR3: TGTGCCAGCAGTGAACTAGAGACCCCAAGCTACGAGCAGTACTTC. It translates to CASSELETPSYEQYF.

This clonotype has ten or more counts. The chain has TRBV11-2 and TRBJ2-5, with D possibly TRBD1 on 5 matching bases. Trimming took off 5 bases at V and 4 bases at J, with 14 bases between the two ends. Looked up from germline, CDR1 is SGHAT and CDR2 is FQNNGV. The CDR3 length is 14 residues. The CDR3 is CASSPTTVGETQYF. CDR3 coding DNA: TGTGCCAGCAGCCCTACGACAGTGGGAGAGACCCAGTACTTC.

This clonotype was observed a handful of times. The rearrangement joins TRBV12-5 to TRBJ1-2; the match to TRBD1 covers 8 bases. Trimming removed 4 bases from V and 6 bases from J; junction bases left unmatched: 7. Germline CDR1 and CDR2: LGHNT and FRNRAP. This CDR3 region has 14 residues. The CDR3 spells CASGSLGQVHGYTF. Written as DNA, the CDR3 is TGTGCTAGTGGTTCCTTGGGACAGGTCCATGGCTACACCTTC.

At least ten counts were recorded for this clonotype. The chain's CDR3 is CASRKMTDSNQPQHF. Here the CDR3 DNA reads TGTGCCAGCAGGAAAATGACGGATAGCAATCAGCCCCAGCATTTT. The chain uses TRBV6-1 and TRBJ1-5; no clear D. This CDR3 is 15 amino acids long. The germline V gene encodes CDR1 MNHNS and CDR2 SASEGT. V was trimmed by 6 bases and J by 0 bases, leaving 12 bases between them.

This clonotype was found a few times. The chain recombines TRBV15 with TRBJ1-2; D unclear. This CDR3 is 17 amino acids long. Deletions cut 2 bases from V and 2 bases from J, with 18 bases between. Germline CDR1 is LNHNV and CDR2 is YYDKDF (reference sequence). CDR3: CATSRRLTAALNYGYTF. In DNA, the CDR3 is TGTGCCACCAGCAGACGCCTAACAGCCGCCCTCAACTATGGCTACACCTTC.

The CDR3 loop is CASSLTARTGELFF. The CDR3 bases are TGTGCCAGCAGCTTAACGGCGCGGACCGGGGAGCTGTTTTTT. The V call is TRBV7-6, the J call TRBJ2-2; D not certain. The CDR3 covers 14 residues. Germline lookup yields CDR1 SGHVS and CDR2 FNYEAQ. V dropped 2 bases and J dropped 5 bases, with 9 bases sitting between them.

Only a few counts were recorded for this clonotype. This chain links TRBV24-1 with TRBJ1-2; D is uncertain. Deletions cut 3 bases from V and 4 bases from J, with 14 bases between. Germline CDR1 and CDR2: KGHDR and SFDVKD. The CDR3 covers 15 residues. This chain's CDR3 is CATSDADDEFYGYTF. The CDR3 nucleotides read TGTGCCACCAGTGATGCGGACGACGAATTCTATGGCTACACCTTC.

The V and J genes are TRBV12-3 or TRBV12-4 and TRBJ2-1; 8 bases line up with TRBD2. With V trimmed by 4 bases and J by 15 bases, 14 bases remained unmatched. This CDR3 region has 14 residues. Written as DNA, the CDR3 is TGTGCCAGCAGTTCCGGGGCGGGACTAGTTTTGCGGTTCTTC. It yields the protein CASSSGAGLVLRFF.

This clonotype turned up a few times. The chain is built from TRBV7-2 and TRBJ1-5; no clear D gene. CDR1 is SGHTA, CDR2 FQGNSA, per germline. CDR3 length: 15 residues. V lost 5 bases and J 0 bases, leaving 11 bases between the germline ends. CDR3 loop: CASSQDQISNQPQHF. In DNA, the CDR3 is TGTGCCAGCAGCCAGGACCAAATTAGCAATCAGCCCCAGCATTTT.

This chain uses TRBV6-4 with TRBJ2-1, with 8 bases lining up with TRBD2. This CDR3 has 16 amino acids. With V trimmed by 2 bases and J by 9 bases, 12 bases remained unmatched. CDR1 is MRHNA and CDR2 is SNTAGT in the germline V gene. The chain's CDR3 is CASSDGKSGSLSEQFF. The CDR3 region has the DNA TGTGCCAGCAGTGACGGGAAGAGCGGGAGTCTCAGTGAGCAGTTCTTC.

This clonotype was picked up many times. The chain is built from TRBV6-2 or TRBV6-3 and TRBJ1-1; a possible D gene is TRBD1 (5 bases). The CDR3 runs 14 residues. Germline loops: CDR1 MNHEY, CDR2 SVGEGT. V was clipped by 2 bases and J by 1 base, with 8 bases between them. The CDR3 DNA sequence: TGTGCCAGCAGTTACGGGGCCCAGAACACTGAAGCTTTCTTT. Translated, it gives CASSYGAQNTEAFF.

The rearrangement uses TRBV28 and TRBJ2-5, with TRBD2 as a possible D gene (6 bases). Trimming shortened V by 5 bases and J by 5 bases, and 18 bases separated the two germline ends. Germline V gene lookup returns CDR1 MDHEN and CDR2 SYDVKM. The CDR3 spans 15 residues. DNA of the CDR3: TGTGCCAGCAGTGCCGGGACTCGGCTGTCGGAGACCCAGTACTTC. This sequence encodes CASSAGTRLSETQYF. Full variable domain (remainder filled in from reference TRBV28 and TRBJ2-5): DVKVTQSSRYLVKRTGEKVFLECVQDMDHENMFWYRQDPGLGLRLIYFSYDVKMKEKGDIPEGYSVSREKKERFSLILESASTNQTSMYLCASSAGTRLSETQYFGPGTRLLVL.

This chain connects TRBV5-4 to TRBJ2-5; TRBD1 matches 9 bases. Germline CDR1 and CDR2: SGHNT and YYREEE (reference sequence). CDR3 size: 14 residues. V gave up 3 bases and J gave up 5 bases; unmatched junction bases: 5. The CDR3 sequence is CASSWDRVGETQYF. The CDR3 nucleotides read TGTGCCAGCAGCTGGGACAGGGTCGGGGAGACCCAGTACTTC.

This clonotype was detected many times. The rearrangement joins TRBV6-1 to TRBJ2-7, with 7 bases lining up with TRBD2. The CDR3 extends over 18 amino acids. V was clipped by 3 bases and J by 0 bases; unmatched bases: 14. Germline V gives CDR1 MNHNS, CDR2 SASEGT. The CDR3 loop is CASSDPHRASGTSYEQYF. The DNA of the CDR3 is TGTGCCAGCAGTGACCCCCATCGGGCTAGCGGAACCTCCTACGAGCAGTACTTC.

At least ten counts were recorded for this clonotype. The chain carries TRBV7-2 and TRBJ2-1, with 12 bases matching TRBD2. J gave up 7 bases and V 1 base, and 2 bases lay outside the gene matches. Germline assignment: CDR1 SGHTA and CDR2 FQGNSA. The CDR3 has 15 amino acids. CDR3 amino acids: CASSLVGTSGNEQFF. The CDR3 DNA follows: TGTGCCAGCAGCTTAGTGGGGACTAGCGGGAATGAGCAGTTCTTC.

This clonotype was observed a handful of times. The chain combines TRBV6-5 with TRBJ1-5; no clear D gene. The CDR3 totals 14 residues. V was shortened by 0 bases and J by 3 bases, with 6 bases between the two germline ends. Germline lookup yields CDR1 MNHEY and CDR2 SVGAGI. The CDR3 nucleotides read TGTGCCAGCAGTTACTCAGGAATCAATCAGCCCCAGCATTTT. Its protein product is CASSYSGINQPQHF.

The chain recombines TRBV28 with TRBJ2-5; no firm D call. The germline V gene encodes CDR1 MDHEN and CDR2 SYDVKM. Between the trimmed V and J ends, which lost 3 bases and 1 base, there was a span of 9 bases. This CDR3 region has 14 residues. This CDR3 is CASSFQIFQETQYF. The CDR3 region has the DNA TGTGCCAGCAGTTTCCAGATTTTCCAAGAGACCCAGTACTTC.

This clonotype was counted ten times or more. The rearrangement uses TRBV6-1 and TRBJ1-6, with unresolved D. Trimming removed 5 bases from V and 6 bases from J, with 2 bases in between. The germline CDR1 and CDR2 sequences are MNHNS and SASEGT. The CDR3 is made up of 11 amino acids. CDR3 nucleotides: TGTGCCAGCAGTTTTAATTCACCCCTCCACTTT. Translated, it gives CASSFNSPLHF.

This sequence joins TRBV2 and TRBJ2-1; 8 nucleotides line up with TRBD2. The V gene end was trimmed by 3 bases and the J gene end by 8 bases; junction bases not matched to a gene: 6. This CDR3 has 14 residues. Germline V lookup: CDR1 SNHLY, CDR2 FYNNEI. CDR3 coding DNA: TGTGCCAGCAGTGACCGACTAGCGTCCGATGAGCAGTTCTTC. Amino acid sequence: CASSDRLASDEQFF.

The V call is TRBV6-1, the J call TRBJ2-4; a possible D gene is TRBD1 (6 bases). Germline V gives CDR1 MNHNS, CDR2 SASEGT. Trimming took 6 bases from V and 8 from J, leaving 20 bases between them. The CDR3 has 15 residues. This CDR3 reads CASRRQAPTMDIQYF. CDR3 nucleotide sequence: TGTGCCAGCAGAAGACAGGCGCCGACGATGGACATTCAGTACTTC.

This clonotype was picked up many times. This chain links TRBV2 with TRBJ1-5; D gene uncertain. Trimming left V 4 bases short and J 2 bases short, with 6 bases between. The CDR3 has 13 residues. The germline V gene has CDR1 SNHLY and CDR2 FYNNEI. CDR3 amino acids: CASSGRGNQPQHF. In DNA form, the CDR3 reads TGTGCCAGCAGTGGTAGGGGCAATCAGCCCCAGCATTTT. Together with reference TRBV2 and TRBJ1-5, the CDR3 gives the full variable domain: EPEVTQTPSHQVTQMGQEVILRCVPISNHLYFYWYRQILGQKVEFLVSFYNNEISEKSEIFDDQFSVERPDGSNFTLKIRSTKLEDSAMYFCASSGRGNQPQHFGDGTRLSIL.

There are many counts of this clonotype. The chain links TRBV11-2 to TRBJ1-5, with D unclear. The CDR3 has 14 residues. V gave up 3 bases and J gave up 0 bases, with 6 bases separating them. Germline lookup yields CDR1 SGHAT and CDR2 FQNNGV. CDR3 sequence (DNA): TGTGCCAGCAGCTTCGACTCTAGCAATCAGCCCCAGCATTTT. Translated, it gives CASSFDSSNQPQHF. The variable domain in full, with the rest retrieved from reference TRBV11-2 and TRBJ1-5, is EAGVAQSPRYKIIEKRQSVAFWCNPISGHATLYWYQQILGQGPKLLIQFQNNGVVDDSQLPKDRFSAERLKGVDSTLKIQPAKLEDSAVYLCASSFDSSNQPQHFGDGTRLSIL.

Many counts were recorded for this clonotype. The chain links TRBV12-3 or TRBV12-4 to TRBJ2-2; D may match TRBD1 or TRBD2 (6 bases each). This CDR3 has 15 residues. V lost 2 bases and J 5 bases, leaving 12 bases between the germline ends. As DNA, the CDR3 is TGTGCCAGCAGTTTAAATCTAGGGGGGACCGGGGAGCTGTTTTTT. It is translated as CASSLNLGGTGELFF.

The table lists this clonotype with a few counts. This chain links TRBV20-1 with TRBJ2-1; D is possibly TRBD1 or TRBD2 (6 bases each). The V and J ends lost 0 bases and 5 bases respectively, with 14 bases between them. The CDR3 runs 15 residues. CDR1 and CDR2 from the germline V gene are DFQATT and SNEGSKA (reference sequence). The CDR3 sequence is CSARDLLGGNNEQFF. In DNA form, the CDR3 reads TGCAGTGCTAGAGATCTCCTAGGGGGGAACAATGAGCAGTTCTTC.

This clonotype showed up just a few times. This CDR3 reads CASSLRGCTEAFF. The CDR3 nucleotides are TGTGCCAGCAGTTTACGGGGATGCACTGAAGCTTTCTTT. The V and J genes are TRBV12-3 or TRBV12-4 and TRBJ1-1, with D uncertain. CDR3 length equals 13 residues. V was shortened by 2 bases and J by 4 bases, with 8 bases between the two germline ends.

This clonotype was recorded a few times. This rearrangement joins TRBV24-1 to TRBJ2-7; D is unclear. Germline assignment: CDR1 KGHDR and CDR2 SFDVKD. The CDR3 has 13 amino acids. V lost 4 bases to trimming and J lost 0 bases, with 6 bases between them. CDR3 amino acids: CATSETNSYEQYF. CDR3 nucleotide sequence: TGTGCCACCAGTGAGACAAACTCCTACGAGCAGTACTTC.